Each of the 21 T cell receptor beta chains below was sequenced from the same sample in a study of prognosis after radiotherapy for stage I lung cancer. The genomic DNA TCR beta CDR3 region underwent two rounds of multiplex PCR. Primers specific to each TRBV and TRBJ gene were used in first-round PCR. In TCRdb, the multiplex PCR reads were re-called with MiXCR into one record per CDR3 protein. The sample records about 14,000 distinct CDR3 sequences, around 45% being singletons. This material consisted of PBMCs, taken before or after stereotactic body radiation therapy (not recorded which). Receptors originate from a donor aged 50 or older with non-small cell lung cancer.

The table lists this clonotype with many counts. V gene TRBV28 combines with J gene TRBJ1-1; weak D call: TRBD1 (6 bases). The CDR3 extends over 15 amino acids. The germline V gene encodes CDR1 MDHEN and CDR2 SYDVKM. The V and J ends lost 2 bases and 4 bases respectively, with 14 bases between them. CDR3 amino acids: CASSLSGGPGTEAFF. CDR3 nucleotides: TGTGCCAGCAGTTTAAGTGGGGGCCCCGGCACTGAAGCTTTCTTT.

As regards this clonotype: It is likely a read error: a sequence one base away is far more abundant. This chain links TRBV18 with TRBJ2-5; the D gene is possibly TRBD1 (6 bases). The better agreement between TRBJ2-1 and the DNA end casts doubt on the J call. The CDR3 consists of 14 residues. Germline-derived CDR1 and CDR2 are KGHSH and LQKENI. Here the CDR3 reads CASSLRTEFAEQFF. Here the CDR3 DNA reads TGTGCCAGCTCACTCCGGACAGAATTCGCTGAGCAGTTCTTC.

This clonotype has only one observation. Given a far larger clone just one base away, this is likely a sequencing read error. The V and J genes are TRBV7-9 and TRBJ2-5; D call uncertain. Germline assignment: CDR1 SEHNR and CDR2 FQNEAQ (reference sequence). Between the trimmed V and J ends, which lost 5 bases and 4 bases, there was a span of 11 bases. The CDR3 contains 13 residues. CDR3 amino acids: CASSRIAGETQYF. The CDR3 nucleotides read TGTGCCAGCAGCAGAATAGCTGGAGAGACCCAGTACTTC.

The chain joins TRBV19 to TRBJ2-2; the match to TRBD1 covers 10 bases. The CDR3 is 13 amino acids. CDR1 LNHDA and CDR2 SQIVND come from the germline V gene (reference sequence). The junction had 6 bases not matched to a gene; V was cut back by 10 bases and J by 7 bases. CDR3 nucleotides: TGTGCCACTAGACAGGGGGCGGTCGGGGAGCTGTTTTTT. Translated, it gives CATRQGAVGELFF.

The DNA of the CDR3 is TGCGCCAGCAGCTTGGACAGGGAGAACTACGAGCAGTACTTC. Encoded protein: CASSLDRENYEQYF. V and J are TRBV5-1 and TRBJ2-7; perhaps TRBD1 as D (6 bases). Germline V gene data show CDR1 as SGHRS and CDR2 as YFSETQ. The CDR3 is 14 amino acids. The V end lost 0 bases, the J end lost 3 bases, and 10 bases lay between the germline ends.

The chain couples TRBV20-1 to TRBJ2-1, with D uncertain. Germline CDR1 and CDR2: DFQATT and SNEGSKA (reference sequence). V lost 0 bases and J 8 bases, leaving 8 bases between the germline ends. This CDR3 is built from 12 residues. The CDR3 sequence: CSARESSDEQFF. In nucleotides, the CDR3 is TGCAGTGCTAGAGAGTCGAGCGATGAGCAGTTCTTC.

This clonotype was recorded many times. The rearrangement links TRBV12-3 or TRBV12-4 to TRBJ1-1; 9 bases map to TRBD1. The trim removed 5 bases at V and 4 bases at J, leaving 17 bases unmatched. This CDR3 is built from 18 residues. The CDR3 protein is CASSRPRTGASFGTEAFF. DNA of the CDR3: TGTGCCAGCAGTCGGCCCCGGACAGGGGCCTCCTTCGGCACTGAAGCTTTCTTT.

This clonotype was found many times. The genes are TRBV2 and TRBJ2-2, with TRBD1 matching over 8 bases. CDR3 length: 15 amino acids. V lost 6 bases, J lost 1 base, and 4 bases stayed unmatched. Germline V gives CDR1 SNHLY, CDR2 FYNNEI. This CDR3 reads CASRDRVLNTGELFF. In nucleotides, the CDR3 is TGTGCCAGCAGGGACAGGGTTTTGAACACCGGGGAGCTGTTTTTT. Variable domain in full (rest from reference TRBV2 and TRBJ2-2): EPEVTQTPSHQVTQMGQEVILRCVPISNHLYFYWYRQILGQKVEFLVSFYNNEISEKSEIFDDQFSVERPDGSNFTLKIRSTKLEDSAMYFCASRDRVLNTGELFFGEGSRLTVL.

In its sample, this clonotype was seen many times. V usage is TRBV7-2 and J usage is TRBJ2-3; a possible D gene is TRBD1 (6 bases). V lost 1 base, J lost 4 bases, and 12 bases lay in between. Per the germline V gene, CDR1 is SGHTA and CDR2 is FQGNSA. The CDR3 sequence is 15 residues long. The CDR3 region has the DNA TGTGCCAGCAGCTTAGAGACAGGTCGGGCAGATACGCAGTATTTT. Translating gives CASSLETGRADTQYF.

The rearrangement uses TRBV12-3 or TRBV12-4 and TRBJ1-4; 8 positions agree with TRBD1. V shed 10 bases, J shed 6 bases, and the junction held 7 bases outside the gene matches. The CDR3 runs to 13 residues. The CDR3 DNA reads as TGTGCCATCACTTCAGGGGGCCATGAAAAACTGTTTTTT. This codes for CAITSGGHEKLFF.

At least ten counts were recorded for this clonotype. This rearrangement joins TRBV13 to TRBJ2-7; TRBD1 aligns across 8 bases. The CDR3 contains 17 residues. Trimming at V came to 5 bases and at J to 5 bases, leaving 17 bases not matched to a gene. Germline loops: CDR1 PRHDT, CDR2 FYEKMQ (reference sequence). In nucleotides, the CDR3 is TGTGCCAGCAGCGACGGGACAGGCCTGACTAGTTTCCACGAGCAGTACTTC. As protein: CASSDGTGLTSFHEQYF.

This clonotype was recorded once. V and J are TRBV5-1 and TRBJ1-3; the D gene is possibly TRBD1 (5 bases). The V end lost 0 bases, the J end lost 1 base, and 8 bases lay between the germline ends. Per the germline V gene, CDR1 is SGHRS and CDR2 is YFSETQ. This CDR3 has 15 residues. The DNA of the CDR3 is TGCGCCAGCAGCTTGGGGACAAGGTCTGGAAACACCATATATTTT. Amino acid sequence: CASSLGTRSGNTIYF. The whole variable domain, filled in from reference TRBV5-1 and TRBJ1-3, reads KAGVTQTPRYLIKTRGQQVTLSCSPISGHRSVSWYQQTPGQGLQFLFEYFSETQRNKGNFPGRFSGRQFSNSRSEMNVSTLELGDSALYLCASSLGTRSGNTIYFGEGSWLTVV.

Worth noting for this clonotype: One junction end disagrees with the germline gene, perhaps due to a read error. The chain employs TRBV6-5 and TRBJ1-5, with D hard to call. Germline V gene sequence: CDR1 MNHEY, CDR2 SVGAGI. CDR3 length: 15 amino acids. CDR3 DNA sequence: TGTGCCAGCTGTTACAATGGCGGTTCCAATCAGCCCCAGCATTTT. Its translation is CASCYNGGSNQPQHF.

This clonotype was recorded at least ten times. This rearrangement joins TRBV5-6 to TRBJ2-2; D not certain. Trimming took off 0 bases at V and 6 bases at J, with 0 bases between the two ends. CDR3 length: 11 amino acids. Germline-derived CDR1 and CDR2 are SGHDT and YYEEEE. CDR3 DNA sequence: TGTGCCAGCAGCTTGGCCGGGGAGCTGTTTTTT. Protein product: CASSLAGELFF. The variable domain in full, completed from reference TRBV5-6 and TRBJ2-2, reads DAGVTQSPTHLIKTRGQQVTLRCSPKSGHDTVSWYQQALGQGPQFIFQYYEEEERQRGNFPDRFSGHQFPNYSSELNVNALLLGDSALYLCASSLAGELFFGEGSRLTVL.

There are many counts of this clonotype. V and J are TRBV19 and TRBJ2-3, with 9 bases lining up with TRBD2. Germline V gene lookup returns CDR1 LNHDA and CDR2 SQIVND (reference sequence). The J segment lost 7 bases and the V segment lost 5 bases, leaving 10 bases of the junction unmatched. This CDR3 comprises 15 residues. In DNA, the CDR3 is TGTGCCAGTAGTCCTATAGCGGGAGATGTTAATACGCAGTATTTT. Its translation: CASSPIAGDVNTQYF.

By sample share, this clonotype is medium-sized (0.01 to 0.1%). The CDR3 reads CASSATSGAEQYF. The CDR3 nucleotides read TGTGCCAGCAGCGCTACTAGCGGAGCGGAGCAGTACTTC. This rearrangement joins TRBV7-2 to TRBJ2-7, with 8 nucleotides matching TRBD2. This CDR3 has 13 amino acids. CDR1 SGHTA and CDR2 FQGNSA come from the germline V gene. The V and J ends lost 5 bases and 7 bases, in that order; junction bases with no gene match: 7.

This clonotype was counted once. The junction departs from the called germline gene at one end, perhaps through a read error. J is TRBJ2-1 and V is TRBV28; D gene ambiguous. This CDR3 has 12 amino acids. Germline V CDR1 and CDR2: MDHEN, SYDVKM. The CDR3 region is CACSLVSDERFF. The CDR3, as DNA: TGTGCCTGCAGCCTCGTGTCGGATGAGCGGTTCTTC. Complete variable domain (other parts from reference TRBV28 and TRBJ2-1): DVKVTQSSRYLVKRTGEKVFLECVQDMDHENMFWYRQDPGLGLRLIYFSYDVKMKEKGDIPEGYSVSREKKERFSLILESASTNQTSMYLCACSLVSDERFFGPGTRLTVL.

By share, this clonotype ranks as medium-sized. The chain couples TRBV12-5 to TRBJ2-1; 9 bases map to TRBD2. This CDR3 is built from 16 residues. Looked up from germline, CDR1 is LGHNT and CDR2 is FRNRAP. Trimming removed 1 base from V and 7 bases from J; junction bases left unmatched: 8. The CDR3 DNA sequence: TGTGCTAGTGGTTTGGCCACTAGCGGGCGGCTTAATGAGCAGTTCTTC. Translation: CASGLATSGRLNEQFF.

As to this clonotype: This sequence is one base from a far larger clone and is likely a read error. The V and J genes are TRBV5-1 and TRBJ2-7; the D gene is possibly TRBD2 (6 bases). Germline CDR1 and CDR2: SGHRS and YFSETQ. The CDR3 sequence is 15 residues long. DNA of the CDR3: TGTGCCAGCAGCCGGGAGAGCAGGATCGTTAACGAGCAGTACTTC. It codes for CASSRESRIVNEQYF.

Of note for this clonotype: With a far larger clone one base away, a read error is the likely cause. The chain employs TRBV2 and TRBJ1-6; 8 bases agree with TRBD1. The CDR3 extends over 17 amino acids. From germline, CDR1 is SNHLY and CDR2 FYNNEI. The J segment lost 3 bases and the V segment lost 6 bases, leaving 10 bases of the junction unmatched. CDR3 sequence (DNA): TGTGCCAGCAGCACACGGTTCGGGACAGGCTATAATTCACCCCTCCACTTT. This sequence encodes CASSTRFGTGYNSPLHF.

Details on this clonotype: The junction departs from germline at one end; a sequencing error may be responsible. The chain is built from TRBV5-1 and TRBJ2-3; 9 nucleotides match TRBD1. CDR3 length: 16 amino acids. Germline V CDR1 and CDR2: SGHRS, YFSETQ. The CDR3 reads CASSLEQGARTGTQYF. As DNA, the CDR3 is TGCGCCAGCAGTTTGGAACAGGGGGCAAGAACAGGTACGCAGTATTTT.